This T cell receptor beta chain appears in the sequencing data of a study of cytomegalovirus exposure and HLA in healthy donors. Background on the study: A data release that came early held around 85 million unique TCRs from HLA-typed donors. Study-wide results and caveats: Analysis was performed later, and it showed HLA-associated TCR beta chains to be more clonally expanded than equally common others.

After removal of 7 bases from V and 4 bases from J, the junction contained 6 bases not matched to a gene. The CDR3 length is 13 residues. Per germline, CDR1 LNHDA and CDR2 SQIVND (reference sequence). A word on this clone: Its antigen is still unknown.

The PCR had 60 Vbeta and 13 Jbeta primers. This table comes from immunoSEQ multiplex PCR, and its TCRdb copy is limited to in-frame clones, with some not included. Here the sample spans over 150,000 clones, around 65% being singletons. J is TRBJ1-1 and V is TRBV19, with TRBD1 identical over 7 bases. The TCR originated in a woman between 40 and 50 years old in good health and CMV-seropositive. Sequencing input: PBMCs. The CDR3 is CASIPGGSTEAFF. The CDR3 DNA reads TGTGCCAGTATCCCAGGGGGAAGCACTGAAGCTTTCTTT.